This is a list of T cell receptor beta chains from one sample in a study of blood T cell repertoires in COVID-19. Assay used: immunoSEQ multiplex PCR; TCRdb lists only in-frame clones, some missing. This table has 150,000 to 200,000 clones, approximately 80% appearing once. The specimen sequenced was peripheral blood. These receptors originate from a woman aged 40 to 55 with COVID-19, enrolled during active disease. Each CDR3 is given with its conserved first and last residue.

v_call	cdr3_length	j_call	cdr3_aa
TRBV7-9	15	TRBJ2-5	CASSLVVGGQETQYF
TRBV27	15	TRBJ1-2	CASSLASTINYGYTF
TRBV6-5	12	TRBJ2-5	CASSQGRETQYF
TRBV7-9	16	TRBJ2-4	CASSSWDRGFLNIQYF
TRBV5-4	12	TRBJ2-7	CASTRTGDEQYF
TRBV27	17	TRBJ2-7	CASTPFPPVGAAYEQYF
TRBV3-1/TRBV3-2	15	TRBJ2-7	CASSPWTSGSYEQYF
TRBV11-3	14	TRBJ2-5	CASSLGQREETQYF
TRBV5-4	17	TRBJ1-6	CASSLPGTGGNNSPLHF
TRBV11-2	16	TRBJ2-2	CASSLEANRYTGELFF
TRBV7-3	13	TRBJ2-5	CASSLQFAETQYF
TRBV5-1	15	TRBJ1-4	CASSLEGTGVEKLFF
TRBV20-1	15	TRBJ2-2	CSASASSVNTGELFF
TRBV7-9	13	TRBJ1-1	CASSSKQGIRAFF
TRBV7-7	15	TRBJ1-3	CASSLGQGAGNTIYF
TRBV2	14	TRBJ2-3	CASSKEGAADTQYF
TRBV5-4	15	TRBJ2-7	CASSLKREVSYEQYF
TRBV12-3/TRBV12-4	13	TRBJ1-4	CASRGTGGEKLFF
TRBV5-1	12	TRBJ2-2	CASRYRDGELFF
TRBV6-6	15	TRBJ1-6	CASSYPGHSNSPLHF
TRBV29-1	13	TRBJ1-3	CSALTGLGNTIYF
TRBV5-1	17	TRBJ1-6	CASSLDAGAVDNSPLHF
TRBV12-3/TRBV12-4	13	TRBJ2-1	CASRRDSINEQFF
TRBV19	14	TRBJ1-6	CASSTGTGSSPLHF
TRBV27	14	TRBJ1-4	CASSSTLTGEKLFF
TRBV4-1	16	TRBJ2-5	CASSQETSGAEETQYF
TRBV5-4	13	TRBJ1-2	CASSPGQNYGYTF
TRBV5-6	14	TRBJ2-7	CASSASGYSYEQYF
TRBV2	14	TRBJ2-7	CAPKAAGGAYEQYF
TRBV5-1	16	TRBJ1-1	CASSWIGQGSDTEAFF
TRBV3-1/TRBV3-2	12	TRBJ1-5	CASSQDDQPQHF
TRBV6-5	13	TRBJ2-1	CASTLTGNNEQFF
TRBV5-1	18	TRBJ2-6	CASSFPGQGAGGANVLTF
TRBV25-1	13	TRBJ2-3	CASSEPSASTQYF
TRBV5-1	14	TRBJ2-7	CASSFLANSYEQYF
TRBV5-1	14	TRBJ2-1	CASRSAGEVGEQFF
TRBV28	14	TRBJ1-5	CASRGQGLNQPQHF
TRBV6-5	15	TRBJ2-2	CASSYFSGRAGELFF
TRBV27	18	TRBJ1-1	CASRRDLGRGLLGTEAFF
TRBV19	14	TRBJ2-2	CASKTPEHTGELFF
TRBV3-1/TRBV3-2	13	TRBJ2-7	CASSQVRSSEQYF